This is a list of T cell receptor beta chains from one sample in a study of beta chain features in type 1 diabetes. Assay used: immunoSEQ multiplex PCR; TCRdb lists only in-frame clones, some missing. The sample lists hundreds of thousands of clones, over 12% seen once, with 0.035% to 0.045% in the top ten. The sample comprised naive CD4+ T cells from blood. These receptors all come from a man younger than 35 with type 1 diabetes. CDR3s include the opening cysteine and the closing phenylalanine or tryptophan. The D gene is left open where the match is weak. Some rows mark clone size as missing; the rest say once, few, many or name a class of expanded clone.

>TRBV5-8|.|TRBJ1-2|.
TGTGCCAGCAGTCATAACTATGGCTACACCTTC
CASSHNYGYTF
>TRBV30|few|TRBJ2-1|.
TGTGCCGGGGGACAAGGCTACAATGAGCAGTTCTTC
CAGGQGYNEQFF
>TRBV5-6|few|TRBJ2-4|TRBD1
TGTGCCAGCAGCCAGGGACAGAATCTCAAAAACATTCAGTACTTC
CASSQGQNLKNIQYF
>TRBV7-2|few|TRBJ1-2|.
TGTGCCAGCAGCTTCCAAGGATATGGCTACACCTTC
CASSFQGYGYTF
>TRBV19|few|TRBJ2-1|TRBD2
TGTGCCAGTACCAGGGCGGGAGGATTAAACAATGAGCAGTTCTTC
CASTRAGGLNNEQFF
>TRBV30|few|TRBJ2-7|.
TGTGCCTGGACAGGGGGACTCTACGAGCAGTACTTC
CAWTGGLYEQYF
>TRBV5-1|few|TRBJ2-3|TRBD2
TGCGCCAGCAGCGTGACTAGCGGGTACACAGATACGCAGTATTTT
CASSVTSGYTDTQYF
>TRBV5-1|.|TRBJ2-5|TRBD2
TGCGCCAGCAGCTTGGGCTCTAGCGGGACTACCCAAGAGACCCAGTACTTC
CASSLGSSGTTQETQYF
>TRBV21-1|.|TRBJ2-7|.
TGTGCCAGCAGCAAAGGTCACCCGGGACAGGGAGATGGCGAGCAGTACTTC
CASSKGHPGQGDGEQYF
>TRBV14|.|TRBJ2-3|.
TGTGCCAGCAGCCGAGCCGGGACTAGCACAGATACGCAGTATTTT
CASSRAGTSTDTQYF
>TRBV30|.|TRBJ1-4|.
TGTGCCTGGAGTGCCCGCCTTCCAGGCACTAGTCCCGGTAATGAAAAACTGTTTTTT
CAWSARLPGTSPGNEKLFF
>TRBV18|.|TRBJ1-5|.
TGTGCCAGCTCACCGGTGGGGCAGGGCAGACAGCCCCAGCATTTT
CASSPVGQGRQPQHF
>TRBV7-2|.|TRBJ1-2|TRBD1
TGTGCCAGCAGCTTCGAGGGGGCCAGAGGCTACACCTTC
CASSFEGARGYTF
>TRBV7-2|.|TRBJ1-1|TRBD1
TGTGCCAGCAGCGGACAGGGGGGCACTGAAGCTTTCTTT
CASSGQGGTEAFF
>TRBV7-9|.|TRBJ1-1|.
TGTGCCAGCAGCTTAGGGGCGAACACTGAAGCTTTCTTT
CASSLGANTEAFF
>TRBV28|.|TRBJ1-4|TRBD1
TGTGCCAGCAGTACCAGGGGGGAGGAAAAACTGTTTTTT
CASSTRGEEKLFF
>TRBV13|.|TRBJ1-6|TRBD1
TGTGCCAGCAGCTTAGGAGACAGGGGCAATTCACCCCTCCACTTT
CASSLGDRGNSPLHF
>TRBV7-9|.|TRBJ2-7|TRBD2
TGTGCCAGCAGCCTTCTCCGACGGGAGGACCCGTCTTCCTCCTACGAGCAGTACTTC
CASSLLRREDPSSSYEQYF
>TRBV5-1|.|TRBJ2-4|TRBD1
TGCGCCAGCAGCTTTGGGACAGGGGATTTGGACATTCAGTACTTC
CASSFGTGDLDIQYF
>TRBV19|.|TRBJ1-1|.
TGTGCCAGTAGTATTATAATGGGATCGGGGACTGAAGCTTTCTTT
CASSIIMGSGTEAFF
>TRBV7-6|few|TRBJ1-5|TRBD1
TGTGCCAGCAGCCCGGGGACAGGGACTCAGCCCCAGCATTTT
CASSPGTGTQPQHF
>TRBV7-2|.|TRBJ1-2|TRBD1
TGTGCCAGCAGCTTAGTCCCGGGACAGGCCCCTAACTATGGCTACACCTTC
CASSLVPGQAPNYGYTF
>TRBV4-3|.|TRBJ2-7|.
TGCGCCAGCAGCCAAGAGGCGACAGGGAGGGTTGGCGAGCAGTACTTC
CASSQEATGRVGEQYF
>TRBV27|.|TRBJ1-2|.
TGTGCCAGCAGTCGAGGGGGACCGCAGTATGGCTACACCTTC
CASSRGGPQYGYTF
>TRBV10-3|few|TRBJ2-7|TRBD1
TGTGCCATCAGTGAGCCGGGACAGCAAATGGCCTACGAGCAGTACTTC
CAISEPGQQMAYEQYF
>TRBV9|.|TRBJ2-7|.
TGTGCCAGGACGGGCAGGGAGACATACGAGCAGTACTTC
CARTGRETYEQYF
>TRBV4-3|.|TRBJ2-3|.
TGCGCCAGCAGCCAAGGGCCGGGTGACACGCAGTATTTT
CASSQGPGDTQYF
>TRBV7-2|.|TRBJ2-2|.
TGTGCCAGCAGCTTAGCGTATAGGGGGGAAACAACCGGGGAGCTGTTTTTT
CASSLAYRGETTGELFF
>TRBV5-4|.|TRBJ1-1|.
TGTGCCAGCAGCCCGACGGTGGGAGACACCACTGAAGCTTTCTTT
CASSPTVGDTTEAFF
>TRBV5-4|.|TRBJ2-7|TRBD2
TGTGCCAGCAGCTCCCAGCGCGGGGGTACCATCTACGAGCAGTACTTC
CASSSQRGGTIYEQYF
>TRBV7-9|few|TRBJ2-5|TRBD1
TGTGCCAGCAGCCCGGGACAGGGGAATGCGGAGACCCAGTACTTC
CASSPGQGNAETQYF
>TRBV10-1|.|TRBJ2-6|.
TGCGCCAGCAGTTCACGGCTTTCTGGGGCCAACGTCCTGACTTTC
CASSSRLSGANVLTF
>TRBV18|few|TRBJ2-5|.
TGTGCCAGCTCACCACAGGGGTACCAAGAGACCCAGTACTTC
CASSPQGYQETQYF
>TRBV6-5|.|TRBJ2-7|.
TGTGCCAGCAGTTACTTGGGGGGACCTCCCTACGAGCAGTACTTC
CASSYLGGPPYEQYF
>TRBV5-1|few|TRBJ2-2|TRBD1
TGCGCCAGCAGCGCTGACAGGGGGAACACCGGGGAGCTGTTTTTT
CASSADRGNTGELFF
>TRBV4-1|.|TRBJ2-3|TRBD2
TGCGCCAGCAGTCAGCGGGAGGGCGACACGCAGTATTTT
CASSQREGDTQYF
>TRBV4-1|few|TRBJ2-1|TRBD2
TGCGCCAGCAGCCACTCCCCCGGGGGGGGGCGTTTAAGGCTAGATGAGCAGTTCTTC
CASSHSPGGGRLRLDEQFF
>TRBV18|.|TRBJ1-2|.
TGTGCCAGCTCACCTGACGGCCTCTATGGCTACACCTTC
CASSPDGLYGYTF
>TRBV5-1|few|TRBJ2-7|.
TGCGCCAGCAGATCAGGATGGGCGCAGTACTTC
CASRSGWAQYF
>TRBV30|.|TRBJ1-1|.
TGTGCCTGGAGGCATGATCTTATGGCTTTCTTT
CAWRHDLMAFF
>TRBV7-2|few|TRBJ2-7|.
TGTGCCAGCAGCACCGTCAGGGGCGAGCAGTACTTC
CASSTVRGEQYF
>TRBV9|.|TRBJ1-2|.
TGTGCCAGCAGCGTAGTTGGGGCGGGGGACTATGGCTACACCTTC
CASSVVGAGDYGYTF
>TRBV2|few|TRBJ1-2|.
TGTGCCAGCAGTCAGAGGACCGCTAACTATGGCTACACCTTC
CASSQRTANYGYTF
>TRBV2|.|TRBJ1-5|TRBD1
TGTGCCAGCAGTGCCGAGGGGGCATCTCAGCCCCAGCATTTT
CASSAEGASQPQHF
>TRBV7-6|.|TRBJ1-4|.
TGTGCCAGCAGCCTATCCTGGACTAATGAAAAACTGTTTTTT
CASSLSWTNEKLFF
>TRBV30|.|TRBJ2-5|.
TGTGCCTGGAGTCTGGTGCGAGAGACCCAGTACTTC
CAWSLVRETQYF